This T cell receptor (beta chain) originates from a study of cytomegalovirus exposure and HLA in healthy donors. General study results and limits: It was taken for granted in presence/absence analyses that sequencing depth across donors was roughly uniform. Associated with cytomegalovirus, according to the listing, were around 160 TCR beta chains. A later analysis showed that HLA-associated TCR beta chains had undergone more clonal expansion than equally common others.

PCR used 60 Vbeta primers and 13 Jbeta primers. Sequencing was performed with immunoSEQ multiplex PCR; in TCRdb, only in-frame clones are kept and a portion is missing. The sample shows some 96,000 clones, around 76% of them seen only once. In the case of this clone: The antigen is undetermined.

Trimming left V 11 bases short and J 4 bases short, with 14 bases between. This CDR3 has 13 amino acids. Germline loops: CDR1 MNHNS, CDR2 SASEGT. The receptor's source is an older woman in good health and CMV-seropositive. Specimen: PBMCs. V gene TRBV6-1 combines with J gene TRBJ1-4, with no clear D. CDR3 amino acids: CACTVNYNEKLFF. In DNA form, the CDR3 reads TGTGCCTGCACAGTAAACTATAATGAAAAACTGTTTTTT.